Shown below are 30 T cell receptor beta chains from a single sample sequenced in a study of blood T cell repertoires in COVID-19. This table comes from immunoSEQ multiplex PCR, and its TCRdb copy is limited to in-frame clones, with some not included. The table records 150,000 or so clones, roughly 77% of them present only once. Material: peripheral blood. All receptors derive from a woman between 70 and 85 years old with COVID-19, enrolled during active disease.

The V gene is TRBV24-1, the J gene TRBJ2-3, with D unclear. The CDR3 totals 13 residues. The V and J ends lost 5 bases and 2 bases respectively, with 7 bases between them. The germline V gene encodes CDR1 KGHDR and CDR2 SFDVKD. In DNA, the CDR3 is TGTGCCACCAGTGTGGCCAACACAGATACGCAGTATTTT. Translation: CATSVANTDTQYF.

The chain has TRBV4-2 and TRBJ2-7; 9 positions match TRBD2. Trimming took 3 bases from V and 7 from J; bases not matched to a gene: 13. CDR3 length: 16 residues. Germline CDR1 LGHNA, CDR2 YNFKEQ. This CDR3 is CASSQQAGGISGEQYF. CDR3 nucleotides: TGTGCCAGCAGCCAGCAAGCGGGGGGAATCTCTGGGGAGCAGTACTTC.

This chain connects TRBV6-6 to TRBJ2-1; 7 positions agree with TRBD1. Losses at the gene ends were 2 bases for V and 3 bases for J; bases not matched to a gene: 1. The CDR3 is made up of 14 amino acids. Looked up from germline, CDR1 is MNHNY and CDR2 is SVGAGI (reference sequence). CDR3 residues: CASSYGTDYNEQFF. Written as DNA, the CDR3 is TGTGCCAGCAGTTACGGGACAGACTACAATGAGCAGTTCTTC.

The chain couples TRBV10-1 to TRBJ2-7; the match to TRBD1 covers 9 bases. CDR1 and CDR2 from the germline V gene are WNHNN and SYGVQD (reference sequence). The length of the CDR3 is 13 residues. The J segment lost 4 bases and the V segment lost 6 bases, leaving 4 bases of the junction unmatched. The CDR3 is CASRGTGPYEQYF. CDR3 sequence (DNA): TGCGCCAGCAGGGGGACAGGGCCGTACGAGCAGTACTTC.

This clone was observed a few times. Written as DNA, the CDR3 is TGTGCCAGCAGTGAGGGAGGGTACAATTCACCCCTCCACTTT. Its protein is CASSEGGYNSPLHF. J is TRBJ1-6 and V is TRBV6-1, with D hard to call. V was trimmed by 3 bases and J by 7 bases, leaving 10 bases between them. This CDR3 is 14 amino acids long. Germline CDR1 reads MNHNS; CDR2 reads SASEGT.

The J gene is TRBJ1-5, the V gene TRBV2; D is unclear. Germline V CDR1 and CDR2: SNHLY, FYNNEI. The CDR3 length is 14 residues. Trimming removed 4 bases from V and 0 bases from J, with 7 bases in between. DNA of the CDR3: TGTGCCAGCAGTGGAGGAAATAGCAATCAGCCCCAGCATTTT. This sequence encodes CASSGGNSNQPQHF.

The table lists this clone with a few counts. The CDR3 is CASTKFTGGRETQYF. CDR3 coding DNA: TGTGCCAGCACCAAATTTACAGGGGGCCGGGAGACCCAGTACTTC. V gene TRBV6-5 combines with J gene TRBJ2-5; 9 nucleotides match TRBD1. Germline assignment: CDR1 MNHEY and CDR2 SVGAGI. This CDR3 contains 15 residues. V shed 7 bases and J 5 bases; nucleotides not matched to a gene: 11.

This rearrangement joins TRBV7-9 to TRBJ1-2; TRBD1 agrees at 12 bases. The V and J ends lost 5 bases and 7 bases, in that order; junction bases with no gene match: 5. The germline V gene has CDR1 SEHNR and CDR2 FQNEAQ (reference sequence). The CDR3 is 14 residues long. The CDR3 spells CASSHGTGGSGYTF. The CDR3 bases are TGTGCCAGCAGCCATGGGACAGGGGGCAGTGGCTACACCTTC.

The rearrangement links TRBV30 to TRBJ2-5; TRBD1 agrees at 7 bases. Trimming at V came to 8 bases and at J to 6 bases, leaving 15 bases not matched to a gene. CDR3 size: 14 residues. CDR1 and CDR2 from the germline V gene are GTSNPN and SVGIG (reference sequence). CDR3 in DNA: TGTGCCATGGCCCCCCCCCAGGGGGATCAGACCCAGTACTTC. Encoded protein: CAMAPPQGDQTQYF.

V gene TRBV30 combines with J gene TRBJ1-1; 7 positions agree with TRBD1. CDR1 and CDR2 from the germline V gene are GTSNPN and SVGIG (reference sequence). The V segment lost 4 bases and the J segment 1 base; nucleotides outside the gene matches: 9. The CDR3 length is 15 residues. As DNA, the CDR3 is TGTGCCTGGACGGGGCGACAGGGAACGAACACTGAAGCTTTCTTT. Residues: CAWTGRQGTNTEAFF.

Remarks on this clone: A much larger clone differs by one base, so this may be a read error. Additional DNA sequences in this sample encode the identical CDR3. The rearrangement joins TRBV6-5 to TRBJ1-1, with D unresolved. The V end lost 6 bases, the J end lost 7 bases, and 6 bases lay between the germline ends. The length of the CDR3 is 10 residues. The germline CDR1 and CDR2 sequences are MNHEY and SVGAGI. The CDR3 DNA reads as TGTGCCAGCAGAATAGTTGAAGCTTTCTTT. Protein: CASRIVEAFF.

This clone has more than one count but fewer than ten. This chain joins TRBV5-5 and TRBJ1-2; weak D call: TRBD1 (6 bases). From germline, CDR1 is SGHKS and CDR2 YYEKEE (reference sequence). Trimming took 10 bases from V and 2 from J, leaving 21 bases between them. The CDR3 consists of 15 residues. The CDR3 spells CAPPRQAEPNYGYTF. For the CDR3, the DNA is TGTGCCCCACCAAGACAGGCCGAACCCAACTATGGCTACACCTTC.

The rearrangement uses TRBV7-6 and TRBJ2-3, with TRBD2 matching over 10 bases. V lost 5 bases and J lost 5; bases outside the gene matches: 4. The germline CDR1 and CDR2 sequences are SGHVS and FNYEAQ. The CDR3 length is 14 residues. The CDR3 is CASSQAGGVDTQYF. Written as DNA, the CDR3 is TGTGCCAGCAGCCAAGCGGGGGGGGTAGATACGCAGTATTTT.

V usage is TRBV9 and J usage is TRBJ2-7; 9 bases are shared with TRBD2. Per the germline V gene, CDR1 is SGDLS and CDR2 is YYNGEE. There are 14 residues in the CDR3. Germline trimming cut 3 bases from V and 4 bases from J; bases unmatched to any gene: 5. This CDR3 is CASSEAGLAYEQYF. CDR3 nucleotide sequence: TGTGCCAGCAGCGAGGCGGGACTAGCATACGAGCAGTACTTC.

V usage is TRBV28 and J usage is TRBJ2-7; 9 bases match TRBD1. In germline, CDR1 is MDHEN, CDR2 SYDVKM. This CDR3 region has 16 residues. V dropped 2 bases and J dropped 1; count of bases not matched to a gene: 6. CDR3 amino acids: CASSLHPGTGSYEQYF. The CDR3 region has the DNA TGTGCCAGCAGTTTACACCCAGGGACAGGGTCCTACGAGCAGTACTTC.

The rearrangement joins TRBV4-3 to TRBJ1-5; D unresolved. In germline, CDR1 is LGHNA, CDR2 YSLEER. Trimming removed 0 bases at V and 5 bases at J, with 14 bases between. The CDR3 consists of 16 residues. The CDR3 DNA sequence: TGCGCCAGCAGCCAAGATCTTGGCAGTCCCTATCAGCCCCAGCATTTT. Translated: CASSQDLGSPYQPQHF.

CDR3 region: CASSYSTGDFHGYTF. CDR3 DNA: TGTGCCAGCAGTTACTCTACAGGGGATTTTCATGGCTACACCTTC. The chain recombines TRBV6-5 with TRBJ1-2; 7 positions match TRBD1. Germline CDR1 MNHEY, CDR2 SVGAGI. Trimming cost V 0 bases and J 6 bases; bases outside gene matches: 7. The CDR3 length is 15 residues.

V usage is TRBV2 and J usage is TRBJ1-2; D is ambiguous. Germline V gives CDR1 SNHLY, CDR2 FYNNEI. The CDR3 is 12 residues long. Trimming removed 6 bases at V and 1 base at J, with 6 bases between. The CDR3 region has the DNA TGTGCCAGCAGAGACATTAACTATGGCTACACCTTC. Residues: CASRDINYGYTF.

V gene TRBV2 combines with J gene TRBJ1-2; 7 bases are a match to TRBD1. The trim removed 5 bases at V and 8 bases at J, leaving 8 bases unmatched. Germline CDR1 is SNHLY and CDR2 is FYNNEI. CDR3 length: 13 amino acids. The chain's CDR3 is CASSPSTGKGYTF. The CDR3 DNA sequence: TGTGCCAGCAGTCCCTCGACAGGGAAGGGCTACACCTTC. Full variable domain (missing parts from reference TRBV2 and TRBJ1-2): EPEVTQTPSHQVTQMGQEVILRCVPISNHLYFYWYRQILGQKVEFLVSFYNNEISEKSEIFDDQFSVERPDGSNFTLKIRSTKLEDSAMYFCASSPSTGKGYTFGSGTRLTVV.

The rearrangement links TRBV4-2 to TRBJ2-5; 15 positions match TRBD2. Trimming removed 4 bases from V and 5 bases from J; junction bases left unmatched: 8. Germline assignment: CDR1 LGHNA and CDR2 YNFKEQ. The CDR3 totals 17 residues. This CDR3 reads CASSPGLAGGRVETQYF. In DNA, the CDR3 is TGTGCCAGCAGCCCGGGACTAGCGGGGGGCAGAGTGGAGACCCAGTACTTC.

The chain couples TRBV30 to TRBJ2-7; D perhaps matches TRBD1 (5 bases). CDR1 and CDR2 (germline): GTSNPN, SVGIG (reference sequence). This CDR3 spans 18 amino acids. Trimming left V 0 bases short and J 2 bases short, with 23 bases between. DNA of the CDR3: TGTGCCTGGAGTGTCGCTGGGTCCCGACAGTTAACGACCTACGAGCAGTACTTC. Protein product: CAWSVAGSRQLTTYEQYF.

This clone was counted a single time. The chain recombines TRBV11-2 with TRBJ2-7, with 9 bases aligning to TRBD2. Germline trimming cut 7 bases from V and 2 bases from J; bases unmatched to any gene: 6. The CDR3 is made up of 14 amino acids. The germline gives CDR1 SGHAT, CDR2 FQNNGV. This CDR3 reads CASTVAGVTYEQYF. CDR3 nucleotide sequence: TGTGCCAGCACAGTAGCGGGGGTCACCTACGAGCAGTACTTC.

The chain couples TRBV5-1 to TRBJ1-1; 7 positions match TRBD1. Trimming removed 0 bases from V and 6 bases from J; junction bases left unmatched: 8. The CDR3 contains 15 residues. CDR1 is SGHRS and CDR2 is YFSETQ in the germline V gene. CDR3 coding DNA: TGCGCCAGCAGCTTGGAAGACAGGGCGATGGCTGAAGCTTTCTTT. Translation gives CASSLEDRAMAEAFF.

CDR3 residues: CASSSDTQSYNEQFF. CDR3 coding DNA: TGTGCCAGCAGTTCGGACACGCAGTCCTACAATGAGCAGTTCTTC. This chain links TRBV6-5 with TRBJ2-1; maybe TRBD1 (5 bases). The CDR3 is 15 residues long. CDR1 and CDR2 from the germline V gene are MNHEY and SVGAGI. V shed 4 bases and J shed 1 base, with 11 bases lying between them.

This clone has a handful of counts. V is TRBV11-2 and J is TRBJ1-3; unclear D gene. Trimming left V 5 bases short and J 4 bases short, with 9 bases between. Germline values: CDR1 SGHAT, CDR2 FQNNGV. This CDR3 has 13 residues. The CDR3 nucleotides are TGTGCCAGCAGCCGTGAGCCAGGAAACACCATATATTTT. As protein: CASSREPGNTIYF.

CDR3 in amino acids: CASSEARGGEQFF. The CDR3 DNA reads TGTGCCAGCAGTGAAGCGCGGGGGGGTGAGCAGTTCTTC. The chain links TRBV6-1 to TRBJ2-1, with 9 bases fitting TRBD2. Germline CDR1 MNHNS, CDR2 SASEGT. This CDR3 is built from 13 residues. Trimming took 0 bases from V and 9 from J; bases not matched to a gene: 0.

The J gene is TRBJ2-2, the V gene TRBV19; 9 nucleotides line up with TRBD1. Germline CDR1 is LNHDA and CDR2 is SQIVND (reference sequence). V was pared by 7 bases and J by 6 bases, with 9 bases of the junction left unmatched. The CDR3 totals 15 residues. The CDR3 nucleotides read TGTGCCAGTACCCCCGGGACAGGGAGGGCCGGGGAGCTGTTTTTT. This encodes CASTPGTGRAGELFF.

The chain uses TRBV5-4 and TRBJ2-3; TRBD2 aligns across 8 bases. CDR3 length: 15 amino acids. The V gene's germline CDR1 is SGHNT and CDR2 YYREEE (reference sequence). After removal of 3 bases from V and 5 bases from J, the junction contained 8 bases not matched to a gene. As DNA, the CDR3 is TGTGCCAGCAGCTCACCGGGACTAGATGAAGATACGCAGTATTTT. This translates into CASSSPGLDEDTQYF. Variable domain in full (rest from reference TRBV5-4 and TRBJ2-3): ETGVTQSPTHLIKTRGQQVTLRCSSQSGHNTVSWYQQALGQGPQFIFQYYREEENGRGNFPPRFSGLQFPNYSSELNVNALELDDSALYLCASSSPGLDEDTQYFGPGTRLTVL.

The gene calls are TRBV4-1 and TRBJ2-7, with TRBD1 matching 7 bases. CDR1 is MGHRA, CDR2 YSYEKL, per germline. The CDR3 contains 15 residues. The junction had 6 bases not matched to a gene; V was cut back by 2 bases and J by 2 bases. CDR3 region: CASSQPGQGAYEQYF. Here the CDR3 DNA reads TGCGCCAGCAGCCAACCGGGGCAGGGGGCCTACGAGCAGTACTTC.

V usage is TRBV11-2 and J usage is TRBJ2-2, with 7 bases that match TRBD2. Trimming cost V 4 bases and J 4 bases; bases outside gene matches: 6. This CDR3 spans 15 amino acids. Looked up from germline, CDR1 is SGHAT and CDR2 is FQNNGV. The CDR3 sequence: CASSSRSGVTGELFF. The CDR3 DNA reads TGTGCCAGCAGCTCTCGGAGCGGGGTCACCGGGGAGCTGTTTTTT.